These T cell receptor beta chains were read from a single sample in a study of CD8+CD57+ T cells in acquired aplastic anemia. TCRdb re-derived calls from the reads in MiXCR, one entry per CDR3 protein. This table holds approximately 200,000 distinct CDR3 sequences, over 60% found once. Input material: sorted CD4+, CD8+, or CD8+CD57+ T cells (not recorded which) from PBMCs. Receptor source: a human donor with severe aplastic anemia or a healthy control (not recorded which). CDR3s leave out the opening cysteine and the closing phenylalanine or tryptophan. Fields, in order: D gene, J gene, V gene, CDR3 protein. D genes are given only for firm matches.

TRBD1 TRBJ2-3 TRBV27 ASSPYFETGFADTQY
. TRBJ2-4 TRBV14 ASSQGVRASQY
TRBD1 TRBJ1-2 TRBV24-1 ATSDRDRGQDGYT
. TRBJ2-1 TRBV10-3 AITIDSYNEQF
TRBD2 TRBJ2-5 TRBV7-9 TSSLGGSQY
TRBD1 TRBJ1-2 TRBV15 ATTIRGTQDYNYGYT
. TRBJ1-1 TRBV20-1 SAMMGGSGTEAF
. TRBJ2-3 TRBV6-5 ASSYFDIKSTDTQY
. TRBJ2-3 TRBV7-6 ASSVPTGDGTSTDTQY
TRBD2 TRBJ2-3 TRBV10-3 AISPAGVTDTQY
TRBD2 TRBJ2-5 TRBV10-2 ASSEAAGGTGETQY
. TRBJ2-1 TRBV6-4 ASTGIYNEQF
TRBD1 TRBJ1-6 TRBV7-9 ASTPARGDRVNSPPH
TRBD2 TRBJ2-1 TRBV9 ASSPILAGGLSYNEQF
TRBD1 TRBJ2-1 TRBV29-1 SVLNGQGWNEQF
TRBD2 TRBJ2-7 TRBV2 ASSKTSGSRY
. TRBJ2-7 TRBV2 ASSKEGYEQY
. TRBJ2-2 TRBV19 ASRGGLRTGELF
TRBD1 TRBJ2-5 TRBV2 AKWDRVPLCPDQETQY
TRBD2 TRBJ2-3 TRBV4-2 ASSQDRGGEADTQY
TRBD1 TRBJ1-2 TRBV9 ASSVVRGGRGHGYT
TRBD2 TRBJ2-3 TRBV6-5 ASSGLAGGTDTQY
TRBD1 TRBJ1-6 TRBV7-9 ASSLAGQGGNSPLH
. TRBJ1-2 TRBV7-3 ASSPTGNNYGYT